The 25 T cell receptor beta chains below all came from one sample that was sequenced in a study of T cell repertoires in cytomegalovirus infection. The antigens for these receptors are not known. TCRdb re-called the reads with MiXCR, one entry per CDR3 protein. This sample has 900,000 to 950,000 distinct CDR3 sequences; 31% occur once, and the top ten carry around an eighth. Sequences were derived from cultured CD8+ T cells from PBMCs, sampled from culture after CMV antigen stimulation. These receptors all stem from a human donor in good health (CMV status not recorded). Some clones in this sample may be carry-over from other donors' samples.

This clonotype was observed many times. The rearrangement links TRBV7-6 to TRBJ2-1, with TRBD1 matching 8 bases. Germline V gene lookup returns CDR1 SGHVS and CDR2 FNYEAQ. After removal of 5 bases from V and 3 bases from J, the junction contained 12 bases not matched to a gene. The CDR3 has 17 amino acids. The CDR3, as DNA: TGTGCCAGCAGCATCCGGGGACAGGATCGTGTCTACAATGAGCAGTTCTTC. Protein product: CASSIRGQDRVYNEQFF.

This clonotype showed up just a few times. The chain carries TRBV20-1 and TRBJ1-1; tentative D call: TRBD1 (5 bases). This CDR3 has 14 amino acids. CDR1 and CDR2 from the germline V gene are DFQATT and SNEGSKA (reference sequence). V dropped 5 bases and J dropped 3 bases, with 16 bases sitting between them. The CDR3 reads CSAGWGRADTEAFF. The CDR3 DNA sequence: TGCAGTGCTGGATGGGGGAGGGCAGACACTGAAGCTTTCTTT.

This clonotype was recorded a few times. The V and J genes are TRBV12-3 or TRBV12-4 and TRBJ2-2; D possibly corresponds to TRBD2 (6 bases). Between the trimmed V and J ends, which lost 7 bases and 2 bases, there was a span of 14 bases. The CDR3 is 15 amino acids. The CDR3 bases are TGTGCCAGCACCCACTCGGGACTCAACACCGGGGAGCTGTTTTTT. It encodes CASTHSGLNTGELFF.

The chain couples TRBV27 to TRBJ1-2, with D possibly matching TRBD1 (6 bases). The CDR3 is 14 amino acids. V was clipped by 0 bases and J by 7 bases, with 12 bases between them. Germline loops: CDR1 MNHEY, CDR2 SMNVEV (reference sequence). CDR3 sequence: CASSLSIGGLGYTF. CDR3 nucleotide sequence: TGTGCCAGCAGTTTATCGATCGGGGGCCTTGGCTACACCTTC.

The rearrangement links TRBV15 to TRBJ1-4, with TRBD1 as a possible D gene (5 bases). V lost 0 bases and J 3 bases, leaving 8 bases between the germline ends. CDR1 and CDR2 (germline): LNHNV, YYDKDF (reference sequence). The length of the CDR3 is 15 residues. CDR3 amino acids: CATSRDGGANEKLFF. In DNA form, the CDR3 reads TGTGCCACCAGCAGAGATGGGGGAGCTAATGAAAAACTGTTTTTT.

This chain joins TRBV10-3 and TRBJ2-7; TRBD2 might be the D (7 bases). The CDR3 loop spans 16 amino acids. V lost 0 bases and J 3 bases, leaving 15 bases between the germline ends. Germline values: CDR1 ENHRY, CDR2 SYGVKD. In DNA form, the CDR3 reads TGTGCCATCAGTGAGTCCATAGGGGGGGCAGGCTACGAGCAGTACGTC. This translates into CAISESIGGAGYEQYV.

This clonotype occurred a few times. The chain has TRBV12-3 or TRBV12-4 and TRBJ2-5, with D unresolved. This CDR3 comprises 13 residues. With 6 bases removed from V and 0 bases from J, the gap between germline ends came to 8 bases. The CDR3 reads CASSFEDQETQYF. CDR3 nucleotide sequence: TGTGCCAGCAGCTTCGAGGACCAAGAGACCCAGTACTTC.

CDR3 nucleotides: TGTGCCAGCAGTGAACTCGGGACAGTCTACGAGCAGTACGTC. This sequence encodes CASSELGTVYEQYV. The genes are TRBV5-4 and TRBJ2-7; 7 bases map to TRBD1. Germline V gives CDR1 SGHNT, CDR2 YYREEE (reference sequence). This CDR3 contains 14 residues. The junction had 8 bases not matched to a gene; V was cut back by 5 bases and J by 3 bases.

The chain combines TRBV12-3 or TRBV12-4 with TRBJ2-3, with 8 nucleotides matching TRBD2. The CDR3 has 17 amino acids. The ends lost 4 bases at V and 3 bases at J; junction bases unmatched: 12. CDR3 protein: CASSSDELAGWTDTQYF. For the CDR3, the DNA is TGTGCCAGCAGTTCCGACGAGCTAGCGGGTTGGACAGATACGCAGTATTTT.

This clonotype was seen a handful of times. The chain has TRBV6-2 or TRBV6-3 and TRBJ2-1; D is unclear. V was clipped by 2 bases and J by 7 bases, with 15 bases between them. The CDR3 length is 15 residues. Looked up from germline, CDR1 is MNHEY and CDR2 is SVGEGT. The DNA of the CDR3 is TGTGCCAGCAGTTACGGGTCCGCCAGGCCGAATGAGCAGTTCTTC. It specifies CASSYGSARPNEQFF.

There are a few counts of this clonotype. V usage is TRBV27 and J usage is TRBJ1-6, with D possibly matching TRBD1 (5 bases). The V gene lost 5 bases and the J gene lost 0 bases, with 11 bases spanning the gap. The CDR3 extends over 16 amino acids. The germline gives CDR1 MNHEY, CDR2 SMNVEV (reference sequence). The CDR3, as DNA: TGTGCCAGCAGTGATGTGGGGGACTCCTATAATTCACCCCTCCACTTT. It encodes CASSDVGDSYNSPLHF.

The table lists this clonotype with many counts. The J gene is TRBJ1-3, the V gene TRBV7-2; no definite D call. V was clipped by 5 bases and J by 0 bases, with 11 bases between them. There are 15 residues in the CDR3. Per the germline V gene, CDR1 is SGHTA and CDR2 is FQGNSA. The CDR3 DNA sequence: TGTGCCAGCAGCCTTGACTGGGACTCTGGAAACACCATATATTTT. Translated, it gives CASSLDWDSGNTIYF.

The DNA of the CDR3 is TGTGCCAGCAGCTTACGTGGCACTTGGTACTACGAGCAGTACGTC. Encoded protein: CASSLRGTWYYEQYV. The chain uses TRBV7-3 and TRBJ2-7, with D unresolved. The CDR3 totals 15 residues. The germline CDR1 and CDR2 sequences are SGHTA and FQGTGA. V gave up 2 bases and J gave up 3 bases, with 14 bases separating them.

This clonotype has more than one count but fewer than ten. This chain connects TRBV7-3 to TRBJ2-2; weak D call: TRBD2 (7 bases). This CDR3 contains 15 residues. Trimming took 5 bases from V and 3 from J, leaving 13 bases between them. The germline gives CDR1 SGHTA, CDR2 FQGTGA. CDR3 sequence (DNA): TGTGCCAGCAGCCCAACGGGGGGCTACACCGGGGAGCTGTTTTTT. Translated, it gives CASSPTGGYTGELFF.

V gene TRBV7-9 combines with J gene TRBJ2-3; no firm D call. V lost 5 bases and J lost 0, with 9 bases in between. CDR1 is SEHNR and CDR2 is FQNEAQ in the germline V gene (reference sequence). The CDR3 consists of 14 residues. DNA for the CDR3: TGTGCCAGCAGCCCGCAAGGAAGCACAGATACGCAGTATTTT. Translated, it gives CASSPQGSTDTQYF. The whole variable domain, filled in from reference TRBV7-9 and TRBJ2-3, reads DTGVSQNPRHKITKRGQNVTFRCDPISEHNRLYWYRQTLGQGPEFLTYFQNEAQLEKSRLLSDRFSAERPKGSFSTLEIQRTEQGDSAMYLCASSPQGSTDTQYFGPGTRLTVL.

The rearrangement uses TRBV28 and TRBJ1-5; possibly TRBD1 for D (5 bases). Germline CDR1 is MDHEN and CDR2 is SYDVKM. The germline V and J ends were trimmed by 3 bases and 3 bases, with 24 bases remaining between them. This CDR3 is 19 amino acids long. The CDR3: CASSLSRAAMVLPNQPQHF. The CDR3 DNA reads TGTGCCAGCAGTTTGTCCAGGGCGGCTATGGTGCTACCCAATCAGCCCCAGCATTTT. The variable domain in full, completed from reference TRBV28 and TRBJ1-5, reads DVKVTQSSRYLVKRTGEKVFLECVQDMDHENMFWYRQDPGLGLRLIYFSYDVKMKEKGDIPEGYSVSREKKERFSLILESASTNQTSMYLCASSLSRAAMVLPNQPQHFGDGTRLSIL.

The chain has TRBV4-1 and TRBJ1-4; the D is unclear. CDR1 and CDR2 (germline): MGHRA, YSYEKL. Trimming cost V 8 bases and J 0 bases, with 10 bases left between them. The CDR3 is made up of 14 amino acids. This chain's CDR3 is CASGISPTNEKLFF. The CDR3 region has the DNA TGCGCCAGCGGAATTTCCCCAACTAATGAAAAACTGTTTTTT.

A single count supports this clonotype. The rearrangement joins TRBV19 to TRBJ2-2; D is unresolved. Per germline, CDR1 LNHDA and CDR2 SQIVND (reference sequence). The ends were cut back, 7 bases at V and 6 bases at J, with 9 bases in the middle. CDR3 length equals 12 residues. The CDR3 sequence is CASIGRAGELFF. As DNA, the CDR3 is TGTGCCAGTATTGGAAGGGCCGGGGAGCTGTTTTTT.

Comments on this clonotype: Since the CDR3 does not end with the conserved phenylalanine or tryptophan, this likely comes from a read error. The chain uses TRBV19 and TRBJ2-2, with D possibly TRBD2 on 5 matching bases. Germline-derived CDR1 and CDR2 are LNHDA and SQIVND (reference sequence). The CDR3 is 14 amino acids. V was trimmed by 2 bases and J by 5 bases, leaving 9 bases between them. For the CDR3, the DNA is TGTGCCAGTAGTATACTAGCATATACCGGGGAGCTGTTTTAT. It translates to CASSILAYTGELFY.

Of note for this clonotype: A much larger clone is a single base away; this may be a read error. The CDR3, as DNA: TGTGCCAGCATAGCTTCCGGGGCGTTCGGGCAGCCCCAGCATTTT. Translation gives CASIASGAFGQPQHF. This chain joins TRBV7-2 and TRBJ1-5, with a weak D call TRBD1 (5 bases). The ends were cut back, 7 bases at V and 7 bases at J, with 20 bases in the middle. This CDR3 is 15 amino acids long. CDR1 is SGHTA, CDR2 FQGNSA, per germline.

With respect to this clonotype: The germline gene is not matched at one end of the junction; a read error may be the cause. V usage is TRBV4-1 and J usage is TRBJ2-5, with 8 bases fitting TRBD2. In germline, CDR1 is MGHRA, CDR2 YSYEKL. The CDR3 is made up of 16 amino acids. The CDR3 sequence: CASSPGLAEFQETQYF. CDR3 bases: TGTGCCAGCAGCCCTGGACTAGCAGAATTCCAAGAGACCCAGTACTTC.

This clonotype appeared many times. The chain links TRBV7-9 to TRBJ2-7; D may match TRBD1 or TRBD2 (6 bases each). The V gene lost 8 bases and the J gene lost 2 bases, with 22 bases spanning the gap. The germline V gene encodes CDR1 SEHNR and CDR2 FQNEAQ (reference sequence). The CDR3 runs 16 residues. CDR3 in amino acids: CASVPYGGRQTYEQYF. The CDR3 DNA follows: TGTGCCAGCGTCCCCTACGGGGGCAGACAGACCTACGAGCAGTACTTC.

This clonotype was seen at least ten times. The rearrangement joins TRBV7-9 to TRBJ2-2; D is perhaps TRBD1 or TRBD2 (6 bases each). Germline assignment: CDR1 SEHNR and CDR2 FQNEAQ (reference sequence). The CDR3 has 14 amino acids. Trimming left V 1 base short and J 7 bases short, with 10 bases between. CDR3 in DNA: TGTGCCAGCAGCTTAGTCGGGGGCGTCGGGGAGCTGTTTTTT. Amino acids: CASSLVGGVGELFF.

This clonotype was counted many times. This may arise from a read error, as a much more abundant clone is one base away. V and J are TRBV7-6 and TRBJ2-2; D gene uncertain. This CDR3 has 11 residues. Germline V gene sequence: CDR1 SGHVS, CDR2 FNYEAQ. Between the trimmed V and J ends, which lost 1 base and 10 bases, there was a span of 4 bases. The CDR3 region is CASSLGAELFF. The DNA for the CDR3 is TGTGCCAGCAGCTTAGGGGCGGAGCTGTTTTTT.

Concerning this clonotype: This sequence may be a read error, since a much larger clone differs from it by one base. The J gene is TRBJ2-1, the V gene TRBV7-2; tentative D call: TRBD2 (6 bases). The V gene's germline CDR1 is SGHTA and CDR2 FQGNSA. Trimming removed 3 bases from V and 5 bases from J, with 20 bases in between. The CDR3 is made up of 17 amino acids. CDR3: CASSFFPRDCKNNEQFF. The CDR3 coding sequence is TGTGCCAGCAGCTTTTTTCCCCGGGACTGCAAAAACAATGAGCAGTTCTTC.